One sample yielded the 8 T cell receptor beta chains listed below, sequenced in a study of shared clonotypes between healthy human individuals. Only in-frame clones appear in the TCRdb table, and some are missing; sequencing was by immunoSEQ multiplex PCR. The table includes roughly 490,000 clones, 76% detected once. Specimen: PBMCs. The receptors originated from a woman in her thirties or forties in good health. Some clones in this sample may be carry-over from other donors' samples.

About this clone itself: Germline and junction disagree at one end, which may indicate a read error. The chain joins TRBV7-9 to TRBJ2-7; D is undetermined. The CDR3 loop spans 13 amino acids. The germline gives CDR1 SEHNR, CDR2 FQNEAQ (reference sequence). CDR3 loop: CASSQGTFYEQYF. The CDR3 DNA is TGCGCCAGCAGCCAAGGAACGTTCTACGAGCAGTACTTC.

V and J are TRBV30 and TRBJ2-2; no clear D. V was shortened by 4 bases and J by 8 bases, with 14 bases between the two germline ends. The CDR3 extends over 13 amino acids. Germline CDR1 reads GTSNPN; CDR2 reads SVGIG (reference sequence). Written as DNA, the CDR3 is TGTGCCTGGAATTCTCTCGTAGGGGGGGAGCTGTTTTTT. This sequence encodes CAWNSLVGGELFF.

V usage is TRBV5-1 and J usage is TRBJ2-3; the D call may be TRBD1 or TRBD2 (5 bases each). The germline V gene encodes CDR1 SGHRS and CDR2 YFSETQ. V was pared by 4 bases and J by 2 bases, with 11 bases between. CDR3 length: 14 residues. Here the CDR3 reads CASSPVGTTDTQYF. The CDR3 bases are TGCGCCAGCAGCCCGGTTGGGACCACAGATACGCAGTATTTT. Using reference TRBV5-1 and TRBJ2-3 for the parts outside the CDR3, the full variable domain is KAGVTQTPRYLIKTRGQQVTLSCSPISGHRSVSWYQQTPGQGLQFLFEYFSETQRNKGNFPGRFSGRQFSNSRSEMNVSTLELGDSALYLCASSPVGTTDTQYFGPGTRLTVL.

V is TRBV11-2 and J is TRBJ2-5; 12 nucleotides line up with TRBD1. The germline V gene has CDR1 SGHAT and CDR2 FQNNGV. The V gene end was trimmed by 4 bases and the J gene end by 6 bases; junction bases not matched to a gene: 12. This CDR3 has 17 residues. CDR3 DNA sequence: TGTGCCAGCAGCTCCCTCAGGGGACAGGGGGCGCTGAAGACCCAGTACTTC. Translating it yields CASSSLRGQGALKTQYF.

The chain uses TRBV18 and TRBJ1-5, with D tentatively TRBD1 (5 bases). Germline V gives CDR1 KGHSH, CDR2 LQKENI. The germline V and J ends were trimmed by 6 bases and 4 bases, with 13 bases remaining between them. CDR3 size: 14 residues. The CDR3 DNA reads as TGTGCCAGCTCGATGGGGGATGGGAATCAGCCCCAGCATTTT. It translates to CASSMGDGNQPQHF.

This clone was counted a few times. The gene calls are TRBV29-1 and TRBJ1-1; possible D gene TRBD1, 5 bases. Germline CDR1 reads SQVTM; CDR2 reads ANQGSEA. The CDR3 spans 13 residues. Trimming cost V 1 base and J 8 bases, with 14 bases left between them. The DNA for the CDR3 is TGCAGCGTTGAAGCGGGGGGATGGTCCGAAGCTTTCTTT. This translates into CSVEAGGWSEAFF.

Notes on this clone: This sample includes further DNA sequences coding for the same CDR3. The chain combines TRBV18 with TRBJ2-5, with a tentative D call TRBD1 (5 bases). The CDR3 runs to 13 residues. Between the trimmed V and J ends, which lost 3 bases and 2 bases, there was a span of 7 bases. Germline V gene data show CDR1 as KGHSH and CDR2 as LQKENI. Here the CDR3 DNA reads TGTGCCAGCTCACCGGGGCTACAAGAGACCCAGTACTTC. Protein product: CASSPGLQETQYF.

This clone occurred a few times. CDR3 residues: CAWSVGFDYTF. CDR3 DNA sequence: TGTGCCTGGAGTGTCGGTTTCGACTACACCTTC. The chain uses TRBV30 and TRBJ1-2; D is unresolved. This CDR3 is built from 11 residues. With 0 bases removed from V and 10 bases from J, the gap between germline ends came to 9 bases. Per germline, CDR1 GTSNPN and CDR2 SVGIG (reference sequence).